This T cell receptor beta chain was observed in a study of T cell clonotyping in hematopoietic cell transplantation. Notes on this clone: Its antigen remains unknown.

Study results and caveats: Pathologically expanded recipient clonotypes increased progressively from day 30 to day 180 as diversity fell.

Profiled with immunoSEQ multiplex PCR; TCRdb holds only in-frame clones, not every one. The sample comprises 15,000 to 20,000 clones, over 55% of which are singletons, and less than 10% rests with the top ten. The TCR sequence derives from a woman aged 55-75 years in good health. Some clones in this sample may be carry-over from other donors' samples. Sequencing input: peripheral blood mononuclear cells.

In DNA, the CDR3 is TGTGCCAGCAGAAACTCCGGGACAGGGAATGGCTACACCTTC. It translates to CASRNSGTGNGYTF. The rearrangement joins TRBV5-4 to TRBJ1-2; TRBD1 agrees at 9 bases. The CDR3 extends over 14 amino acids. Germline loops: CDR1 SGHNT, CDR2 YYREEE (reference sequence). Trimming took 5 bases from V and 6 from J; bases not matched to a gene: 8. The full variable domain, with the rest looked up from reference TRBV5-4 and TRBJ1-2, is ETGVTQSPTHLIKTRGQQVTLRCSSQSGHNTVSWYQQALGQGPQFIFQYYREEENGRGNFPPRFSGLQFPNYSSELNVNALELDDSALYLCASRNSGTGNGYTFGSGTRLTVV.